This TCR beta chain came from a study of PD-L1 blockade in urothelial cancer. Study-wide context: Atezolizumab at 1,200 mg intravenously every 3 weeks was started by patients in about 2014. Analyzed time points were 3 weeks (second dose) and 6 weeks after therapy began.

General study results and limits: Tumor-associated TCR clones expanded more in blood at 3 weeks in patients with durable benefit.

TCRdb's copy holds only in-frame clones and misses some; the assay was immunoSEQ multiplex PCR. The data contain tens of thousands of clones, roughly 88% of them seen just once; the ten biggest clones take up around 4.2%. V was trimmed by 6 bases and J by 3 bases, leaving 14 bases between them. The CDR3 length is 14 residues. Germline V gene lookup returns CDR1 SNHLY and CDR2 FYNNEI. On this clone itself: Its specificity is unknown.

The time point: pretreatment peripheral blood. The source of this sequence is a man aged 70 or older with urothelial cancer. V is TRBV2 and J is TRBJ2-5, with D possibly being TRBD1 (6 bases). Sequencing used PBMCs, obtained around atezolizumab (anti-PD-L1) treatment. The CDR3 spells CASSARTAKETQYF. The CDR3 nucleotides read TGTGCCAGCAGCGCTCGGACAGCGAAAGAGACCCAGTACTTC.